A selection of T cell receptor beta chains follows, all from one sample in a study of PD-L1 blockade in urothelial cancer. This table comes from immunoSEQ multiplex PCR, and its TCRdb copy is limited to in-frame clones, with some not included. The data show fewer than 40,000 clones, 91% seen once. The sample was PBMCs, taken around atezolizumab (anti-PD-L1) treatment. These receptors all come from a woman aged 55-69 years with urothelial cancer. Each CDR3 is given with its conserved first and last residue. The D gene is left open where the match is weak. Some rows mark clone size as missing; the rest say once, few, many or name a class of expanded clone.

V gene	J gene	clone size	D gene	CDR3 protein	CDR3 DNA
TRBV7-9	TRBJ2-2	NA	NA	CASSLVSGNTGELFF	TGTGCCAGCAGCCTAGTTAGCGGCAACACCGGGGAGCTGTTTTTT
TRBV18	TRBJ2-2	NA	NA	CASSPLDSANTGELFF	TGTGCCAGCTCACCTTTAGACAGCGCGAACACCGGGGAGCTGTTTTTT
TRBV7-9	TRBJ1-4	NA	NA	CASSLAMRDEKLFF	TGTGCCAGCAGCTTAGCGATGAGGGATGAAAAACTGTTTTTT
TRBV6-1	TRBJ2-2	NA	TRBD2	CASSEGGGSTGELFF	TGTGCCAGCAGTGAAGGCGGGGGAAGCACCGGGGAGCTGTTTTTT
TRBV6-4	TRBJ1-2	NA	TRBD1	CASSPGTANGYTF	TGTGCCAGCAGTCCCGGGACAGCAAATGGCTACACCTTC
TRBV28	TRBJ2-7	NA	NA	CASTVLAGPYEQYF	TGTGCCAGCACAGTTCTCGCAGGGCCCTACGAGCAGTACTTC
TRBV11-1	TRBJ2-7	NA	TRBD1	CASSLAGTGFYEQYF	TGTGCCAGCAGCCTCGCCGGGACAGGCTTCTACGAGCAGTACTTC
TRBV13	TRBJ2-3	NA	TRBD1	CASSYYRGPGTDTQYF	TGTGCCAGCAGCTACTACAGGGGGCCGGGCACAGATACGCAGTATTTT
TRBV5-4	TRBJ1-2	NA	NA	CASSLAFGEGYTF	TGTGCCAGCAGCTTGGCCTTCGGGGAAGGCTACACCTTC
TRBV7-6	TRBJ2-7	once	TRBD1	CASSSRDSSYEQYF	TGTGCCAGCAGCTCACGGGACAGTTCCTACGAGCAGTACTTC
TRBV4-1	TRBJ2-7	NA	TRBD1	CASTPMATGLYEQYF	TGCGCCAGCACCCCGATGGCGACAGGGCTCTACGAGCAGTACTTC
TRBV18	TRBJ2-1	once	NA	CASSPQGNEQFF	TGTGCCAGCTCACCACAGGGGAATGAGCAGTTCTTC
TRBV29-1	TRBJ2-5	NA	TRBD2	CSVIRLAGGTGQETQYF	TGCAGCGTGATTAGACTAGCGGGAGGGACCGGACAAGAGACCCAGTACTTC
TRBV10-2	TRBJ2-7	NA	NA	CASSDSLQPYEQYF	TGCGCCAGCAGTGATTCGTTACAGCCCTACGAGCAGTACTTC
TRBV6-6	TRBJ1-5	few	NA	CASRGGTLDQPQHF	TGTGCCAGCAGGGGAGGGACCCTAGATCAGCCCCAGCATTTT
TRBV28	TRBJ1-2	NA	TRBD1	CASTRPGQRGEGYTF	TGTGCCAGCACTCGACCGGGACAGAGGGGGGAAGGCTACACCTTC
TRBV4-1	TRBJ2-7	NA	NA	CASSQAVGTGPNYEQYF	TGCGCCAGCAGCCAAGCTGTAGGAACAGGGCCGAACTACGAGCAGTACTTC
TRBV28	TRBJ2-2	NA	NA	CASSFGGGELFF	TGTGCCAGCAGTTTCGGGGGCGGGGAGCTGTTTTTT
TRBV6-5	TRBJ2-7	NA	NA	CASSYSGLHYEQYF	TGTGCCAGCAGTTACTCAGGACTCCACTACGAGCAGTACTTC
TRBV14	TRBJ1-2	NA	NA	CASSQADRRHLNYGYTF	TGTGCCAGCAGCCAAGCTGACAGAAGGCACCTTAACTATGGCTACACCTTC
TRBV18	TRBJ1-2	once	TRBD1	CASSPPGQGAHGYTF	TGTGCCAGCTCACCACCGGGACAGGGGGCGCATGGCTACACCTTC
TRBV30	TRBJ2-2	once	TRBD2	CAWSAGFWREDTGELFF	TGTGCCTGGAGTGCCGGTTTCTGGCGGGAGGACACCGGGGAGCTGTTTTTT